These 6 T cell receptor beta chains came from one sample sequenced in a study of T-cell memory formation after mild COVID-19. In TCRdb, the 5' RACE reads were re-called with MiXCR into one record per CDR3 protein. The sample includes hundreds of thousands of distinct CDR3 sequences, 15% to 20% of them seen just once. Input material: PBMCs or a T cell subset sorted from them (not recorded which). These receptors were obtained from an adult woman who had mild COVID-19 (a few samples of this study predate the infection). Cell type and time point are not known.

This clonotype has at least ten counts. The rearrangement joins TRBV24-1 to TRBJ2-1; 9 positions agree with TRBD2. The CDR3 runs to 14 residues. Germline lookup yields CDR1 KGHDR and CDR2 SFDVKD. V was clipped by 5 bases and J by 7 bases; unmatched bases: 5. The CDR3 region is CATSVGTSRNEQFF. As DNA, the CDR3 is TGTGCCACCAGTGTCGGGACTAGCCGGAATGAGCAGTTCTTC.

The genes are TRBV5-6 and TRBJ2-5; TRBD2 matches at 10 bases. With V trimmed by 9 bases and J by 5 bases, 16 bases remained unmatched. Germline-derived CDR1 and CDR2 are SGHDT and YYEEEE. This CDR3 comprises 16 residues. The CDR3 nucleotides are TGTGCCACTACCGGGACTAGCGTCACGAGGGGGGAGACCCAGTACTTC. Translated: CATTGTSVTRGETQYF.

The table lists this clonotype with a few counts. The chain joins TRBV2 to TRBJ1-5, with D maybe TRBD1 (5 bases). From germline, CDR1 is SNHLY and CDR2 FYNNEI. With 3 bases removed from V and 5 bases from J, the gap between germline ends came to 11 bases. This CDR3 has 14 amino acids. CDR3 DNA sequence: TGTGCCAGCAGTGATGACAGCCTTTATCAGCCCCAGCATTTT. This translates into CASSDDSLYQPQHF. Variable domain in full (rest from reference TRBV2 and TRBJ1-5): EPEVTQTPSHQVTQMGQEVILRCVPISNHLYFYWYRQILGQKVEFLVSFYNNEISEKSEIFDDQFSVERPDGSNFTLKIRSTKLEDSAMYFCASSDDSLYQPQHFGDGTRLSIL.

The chain is built from TRBV24-1 and TRBJ2-5; D is unresolved. CDR1 is KGHDR and CDR2 is SFDVKD in the germline V gene. The CDR3 loop spans 12 amino acids. Trimming removed 9 bases from V and 1 base from J, with 8 bases in between. The CDR3 nucleotides read TGTGCCACCGGCACGACCCAAGAGACCCAGTACTTC. It specifies CATGTTQETQYF.

This chain joins TRBV7-2 and TRBJ2-5, with D tentatively TRBD2 (5 bases). This CDR3 is 12 amino acids long. Germline CDR1 SGHTA, CDR2 FQGNSA. Trimming shortened V by 8 bases and J by 2 bases, and 9 bases separated the two germline ends. CDR3 loop: CASRGLQETQYF. CDR3 sequence (DNA): TGTGCCAGCCGAGGGCTACAAGAGACCCAGTACTTC.

This clonotype came up a few times. The V and J genes are TRBV5-1 and TRBJ2-5; D unresolved. V dropped 0 bases and J dropped 4 bases, with 19 bases sitting between them. The CDR3 has 17 residues. CDR1 is SGHRS, CDR2 YFSETQ, per germline. This CDR3 is CASSLGVGVSSRETQYF. The CDR3 bases are TGCGCCAGCAGCTTGGGAGTTGGTGTCAGTAGCAGAGAGACCCAGTACTTC.